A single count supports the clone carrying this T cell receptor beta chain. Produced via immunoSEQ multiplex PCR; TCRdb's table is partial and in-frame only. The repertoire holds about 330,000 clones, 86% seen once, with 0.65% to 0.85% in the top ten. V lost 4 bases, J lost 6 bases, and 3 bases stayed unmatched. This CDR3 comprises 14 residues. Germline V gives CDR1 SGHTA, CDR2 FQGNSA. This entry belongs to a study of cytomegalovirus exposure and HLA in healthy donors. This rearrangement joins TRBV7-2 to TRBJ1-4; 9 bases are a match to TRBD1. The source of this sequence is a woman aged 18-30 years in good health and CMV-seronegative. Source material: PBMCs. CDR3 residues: CASSSDRGDEKLFF. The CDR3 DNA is TGTGCCAGCAGCTCGGACAGGGGCGATGAAAAACTGTTTTTT.